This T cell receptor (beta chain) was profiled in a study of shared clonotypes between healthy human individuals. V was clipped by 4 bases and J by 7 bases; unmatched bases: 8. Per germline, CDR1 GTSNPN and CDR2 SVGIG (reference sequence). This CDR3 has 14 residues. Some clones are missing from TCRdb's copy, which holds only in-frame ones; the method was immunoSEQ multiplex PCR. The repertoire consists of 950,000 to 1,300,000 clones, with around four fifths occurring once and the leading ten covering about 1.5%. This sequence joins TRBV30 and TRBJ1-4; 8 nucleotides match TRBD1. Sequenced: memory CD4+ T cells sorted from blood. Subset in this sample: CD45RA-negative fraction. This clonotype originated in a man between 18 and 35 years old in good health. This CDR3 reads CAWTRTGIFEKLFF. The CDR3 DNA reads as TGTGCCTGGACTAGGACAGGGATTTTTGAAAAACTGTTTTTT. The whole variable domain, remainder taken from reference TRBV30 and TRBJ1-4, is SQTIHQWPATLVQPVGSPLSLECTVEGTSNPNLYWYRQAAGRGLQLLFYSVGIGQISSEVPQNLSASRPQDRQFILSSKKLLLSDSGFYLCAWTRTGIFEKLFFGSGTQLSVL.